The 7 T cell receptor beta chains in this list originate from one sample, sequenced in a study of blood T cell repertoires in COVID-19. Measured with immunoSEQ multiplex PCR; TCRdb has only the in-frame clones, and not every one. Altogether about 210,000 clones are present, 81% being singletons, with the ten largest covering more than 8.5%. The sequencing sample was made of PBMCs or T cells enriched from blood (not recorded which). The receptors were sampled from a woman aged 45-59 years with acute COVID-19.

V and J are TRBV6-2 or TRBV6-3 and TRBJ1-2; the D is unclear. The germline V gene has CDR1 MNHEY and CDR2 SVGEGT. The CDR3 runs 14 residues. Trimming left V 2 bases short and J 4 bases short, with 11 bases between. The CDR3 loop reads CASSYTLRGYGYTF. CDR3 DNA: TGTGCCAGCAGTTACACCCTACGGGGCTATGGCTACACCTTC.

The gene calls are TRBV5-1 and TRBJ1-1; 9 bases map to TRBD1. The CDR3 sequence is 13 residues long. The ends lost 7 bases at V and 5 bases at J; junction bases unmatched: 6. Germline CDR1 is SGHRS and CDR2 is YFSETQ. In nucleotides, the CDR3 is TGCGCCAGCTCGACAGGGGGGAAGACTGAAGCTTTCTTT. This translates into CASSTGGKTEAFF.

This sequence joins TRBV19 and TRBJ1-5; possible D gene TRBD1, 5 bases. The CDR3 sequence is 17 residues long. V was pared by 3 bases and J by 6 bases, with 21 bases between. CDR1 and CDR2 from the germline V gene are LNHDA and SQIVND (reference sequence). CDR3 sequence: CASSIHALGGIGQPQHF. DNA for the CDR3: TGTGCCAGTAGTATTCATGCGCTGGGGGGGATCGGTCAGCCCCAGCATTTT.

The CDR3 here is CASSVAPFSQGTMNTEAFF. CDR3 DNA sequence: TGTGCCAGCAGCGTAGCTCCGTTCTCCCAGGGGACCATGAACACTGAAGCTTTCTTT. The chain recombines TRBV9 with TRBJ1-1, with D possibly being TRBD1 (6 bases). V shed 0 bases and J shed 0 bases, with 21 bases lying between them. The CDR3 covers 19 residues. CDR1 is SGDLS and CDR2 is YYNGEE in the germline V gene.

The V gene is TRBV19, the J gene TRBJ1-1; 7 bases are shared with TRBD1. Trimming at V came to 5 bases and at J to 3 bases, leaving 15 bases not matched to a gene. CDR1 is LNHDA and CDR2 is SQIVND in the germline V gene (reference sequence). The CDR3 totals 17 residues. CDR3 coding DNA: TGTGCCAGTAGTCCTCAGACAGGGACACAGAGGTACACTGAAGCTTTCTTT. This encodes CASSPQTGTQRYTEAFF.

This chain joins TRBV5-1 and TRBJ1-2, with 7 bases fitting TRBD1. Germline CDR1 SGHRS, CDR2 YFSETQ. The CDR3 is 17 amino acids. With V trimmed by 5 bases and J by 1 base, 14 bases remained unmatched. CDR3 nucleotides: TGCGCCAGCAGTTCGGCAGGGACAGCTAATTTTAACTATGGCTACACCTTC. It specifies CASSSAGTANFNYGYTF.

The chain joins TRBV21-1 to TRBJ1-2; the tabulated D call, TRBD1, remains unverified against the DNA. TRBV21-1 is a pseudogene locus. The CDR3 is 14 amino acids. CDR3 loop: CASSVPGQGYGYTF. The CDR3 coding sequence is TGTGCCAGCAGCGTCCCGGGACAGGGGTATGGCTACACCTTC.